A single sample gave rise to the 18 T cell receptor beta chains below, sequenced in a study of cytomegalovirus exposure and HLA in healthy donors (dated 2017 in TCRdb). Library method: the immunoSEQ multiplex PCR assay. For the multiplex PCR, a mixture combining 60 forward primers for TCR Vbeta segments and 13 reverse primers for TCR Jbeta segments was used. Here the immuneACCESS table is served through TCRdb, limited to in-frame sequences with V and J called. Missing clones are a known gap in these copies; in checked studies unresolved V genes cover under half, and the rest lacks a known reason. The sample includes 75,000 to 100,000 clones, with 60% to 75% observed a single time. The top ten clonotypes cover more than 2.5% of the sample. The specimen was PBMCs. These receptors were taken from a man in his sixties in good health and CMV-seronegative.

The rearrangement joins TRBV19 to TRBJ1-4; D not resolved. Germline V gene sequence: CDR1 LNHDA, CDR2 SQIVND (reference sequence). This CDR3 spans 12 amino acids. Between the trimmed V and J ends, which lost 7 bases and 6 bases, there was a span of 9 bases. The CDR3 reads CASKGRDEKLFF. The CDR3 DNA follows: TGTGCCAGTAAAGGGAGGGATGAAAAACTGTTTTTT.

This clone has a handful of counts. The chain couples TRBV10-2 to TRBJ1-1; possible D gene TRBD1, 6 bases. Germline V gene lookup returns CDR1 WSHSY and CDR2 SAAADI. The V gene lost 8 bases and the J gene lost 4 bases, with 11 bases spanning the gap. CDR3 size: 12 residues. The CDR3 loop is CASHQGSTEAFF. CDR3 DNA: TGCGCCAGCCATCAGGGGAGCACTGAAGCTTTCTTT.

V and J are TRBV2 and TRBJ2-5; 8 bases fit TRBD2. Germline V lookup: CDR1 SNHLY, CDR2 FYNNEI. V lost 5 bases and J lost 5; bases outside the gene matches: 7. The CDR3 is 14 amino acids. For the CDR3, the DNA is TGTGCCAGCAGTTTCGGTAGCGGGACTGAGACCCAGTACTTC. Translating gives CASSFGSGTETQYF.

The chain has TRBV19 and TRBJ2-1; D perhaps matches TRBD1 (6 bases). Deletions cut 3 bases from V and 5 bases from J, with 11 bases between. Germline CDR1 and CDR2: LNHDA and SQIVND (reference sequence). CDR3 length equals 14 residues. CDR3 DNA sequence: TGTGCCAGTAGTATCTCGGACAGTCACAATGAGCAGTTCTTC. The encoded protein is CASSISDSHNEQFF.

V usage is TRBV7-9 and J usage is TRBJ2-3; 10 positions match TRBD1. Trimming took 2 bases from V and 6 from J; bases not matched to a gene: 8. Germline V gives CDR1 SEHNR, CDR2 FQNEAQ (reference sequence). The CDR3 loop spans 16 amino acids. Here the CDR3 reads CASSLPRQGAGDTQYF. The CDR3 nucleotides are TGTGCCAGCAGCTTACCAAGACAGGGGGCGGGGGATACGCAGTATTTT.

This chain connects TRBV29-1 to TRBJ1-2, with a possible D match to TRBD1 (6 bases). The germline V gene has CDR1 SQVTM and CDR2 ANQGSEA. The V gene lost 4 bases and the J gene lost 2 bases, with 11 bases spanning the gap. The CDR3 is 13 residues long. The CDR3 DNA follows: TGCAGCGTTGGTGGACAGTTGAACTATGGCTACACCTTC. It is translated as CSVGGQLNYGYTF.

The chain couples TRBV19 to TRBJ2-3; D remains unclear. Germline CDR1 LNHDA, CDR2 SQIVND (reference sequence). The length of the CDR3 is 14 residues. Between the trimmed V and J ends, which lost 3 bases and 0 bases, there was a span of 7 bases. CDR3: CASSMAASTDTQYF. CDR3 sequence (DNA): TGTGCCAGTAGTATGGCCGCTAGCACAGATACGCAGTATTTT.

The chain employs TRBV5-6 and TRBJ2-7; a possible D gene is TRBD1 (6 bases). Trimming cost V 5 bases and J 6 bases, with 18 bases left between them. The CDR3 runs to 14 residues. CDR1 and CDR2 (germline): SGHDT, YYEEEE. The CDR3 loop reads CASSSNNRAVEQYF. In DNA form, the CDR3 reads TGTGCCAGCAGTTCAAATAACAGGGCGGTCGAGCAGTACTTC. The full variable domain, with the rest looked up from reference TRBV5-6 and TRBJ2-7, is DAGVTQSPTHLIKTRGQQVTLRCSPKSGHDTVSWYQQALGQGPQFIFQYYEEEERQRGNFPDRFSGHQFPNYSSELNVNALLLGDSALYLCASSSNNRAVEQYFGPGTRLTVT.

CDR3 loop: CASPEPPGTSGGARTDTQYF. The DNA of the CDR3 is TGTGCCAGCCCCGAACCTCCCGGGACTAGCGGGGGGGCGAGGACAGATACGCAGTATTTT. This chain uses TRBV2 with TRBJ2-3; TRBD2 aligns across 16 bases. V lost 8 bases, J lost 3 bases, and 17 bases stayed unmatched. This CDR3 is 20 amino acids long. Germline assignment: CDR1 SNHLY and CDR2 FYNNEI. The full variable domain, its missing parts supplied by reference TRBV2 and TRBJ2-3, is EPEVTQTPSHQVTQMGQEVILRCVPISNHLYFYWYRQILGQKVEFLVSFYNNEISEKSEIFDDQFSVERPDGSNFTLKIRSTKLEDSAMYFCASPEPPGTSGGARTDTQYFGPGTRLTVL.

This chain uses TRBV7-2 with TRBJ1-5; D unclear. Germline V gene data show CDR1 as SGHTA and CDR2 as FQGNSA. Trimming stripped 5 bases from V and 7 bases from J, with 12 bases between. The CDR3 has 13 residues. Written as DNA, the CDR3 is TGTGCCAGCAGCCCAGGCAGGCCGCAGCCCCAGCATTTT. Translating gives CASSPGRPQPQHF.

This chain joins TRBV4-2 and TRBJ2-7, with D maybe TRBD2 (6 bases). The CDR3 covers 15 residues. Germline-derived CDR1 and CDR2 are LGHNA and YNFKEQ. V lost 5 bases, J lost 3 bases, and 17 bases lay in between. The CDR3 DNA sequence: TGTGCCAGCAGCTCTCTAGCGAGACCCGACTACGAGCAGTACTTC. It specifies CASSSLARPDYEQYF.

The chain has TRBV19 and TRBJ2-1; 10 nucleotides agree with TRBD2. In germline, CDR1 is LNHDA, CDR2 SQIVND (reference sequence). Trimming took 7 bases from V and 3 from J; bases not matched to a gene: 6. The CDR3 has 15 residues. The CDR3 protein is CASNLAGVNYNEQFF. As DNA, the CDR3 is TGTGCCAGTAATCTAGCGGGAGTTAACTACAATGAGCAGTTCTTC.

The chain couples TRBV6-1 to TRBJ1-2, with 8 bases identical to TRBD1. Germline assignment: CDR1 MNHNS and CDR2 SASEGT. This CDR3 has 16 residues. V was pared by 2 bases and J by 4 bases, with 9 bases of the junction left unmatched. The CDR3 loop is CASSEYSGTGLYGYTF. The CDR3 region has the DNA TGTGCCAGCAGTGAATACTCCGGGACAGGACTCTATGGCTACACCTTC.

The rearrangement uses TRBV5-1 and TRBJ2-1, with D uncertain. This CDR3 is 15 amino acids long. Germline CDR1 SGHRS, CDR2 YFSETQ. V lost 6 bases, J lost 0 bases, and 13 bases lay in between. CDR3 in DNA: TGCGCCAGCACTACCGCTGGTGGCTCCTACAATGAGCAGTTCTTC. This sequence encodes CASTTAGGSYNEQFF.

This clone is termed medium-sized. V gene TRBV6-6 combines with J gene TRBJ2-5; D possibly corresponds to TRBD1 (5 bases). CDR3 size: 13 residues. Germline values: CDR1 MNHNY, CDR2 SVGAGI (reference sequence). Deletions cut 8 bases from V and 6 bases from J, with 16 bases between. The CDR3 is CASQTDSHKTQYF. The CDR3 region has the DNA TGTGCCAGCCAGACAGATAGTCACAAGACCCAGTACTTC.

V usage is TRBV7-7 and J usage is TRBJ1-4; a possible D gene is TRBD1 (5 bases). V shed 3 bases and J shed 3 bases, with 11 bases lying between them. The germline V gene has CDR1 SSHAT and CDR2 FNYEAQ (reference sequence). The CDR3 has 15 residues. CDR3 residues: CASSLAGRPNEKLFF. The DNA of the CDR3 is TGTGCCAGCAGCTTGGCAGGGAGGCCTAATGAAAAACTGTTTTTT.

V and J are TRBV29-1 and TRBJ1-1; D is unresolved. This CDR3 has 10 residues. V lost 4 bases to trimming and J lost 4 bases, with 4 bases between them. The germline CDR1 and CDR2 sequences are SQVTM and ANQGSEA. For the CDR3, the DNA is TGCAGCGTTGTAGTCACTGAAGCTTTCTTT. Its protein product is CSVVVTEAFF.

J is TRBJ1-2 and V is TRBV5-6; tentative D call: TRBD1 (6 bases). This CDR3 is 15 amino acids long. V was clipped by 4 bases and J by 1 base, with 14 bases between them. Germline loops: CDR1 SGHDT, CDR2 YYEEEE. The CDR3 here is CASSPDRFLNYGYTF. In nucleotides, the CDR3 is TGTGCCAGCAGCCCGGACAGATTCCTTAACTATGGCTACACCTTC.